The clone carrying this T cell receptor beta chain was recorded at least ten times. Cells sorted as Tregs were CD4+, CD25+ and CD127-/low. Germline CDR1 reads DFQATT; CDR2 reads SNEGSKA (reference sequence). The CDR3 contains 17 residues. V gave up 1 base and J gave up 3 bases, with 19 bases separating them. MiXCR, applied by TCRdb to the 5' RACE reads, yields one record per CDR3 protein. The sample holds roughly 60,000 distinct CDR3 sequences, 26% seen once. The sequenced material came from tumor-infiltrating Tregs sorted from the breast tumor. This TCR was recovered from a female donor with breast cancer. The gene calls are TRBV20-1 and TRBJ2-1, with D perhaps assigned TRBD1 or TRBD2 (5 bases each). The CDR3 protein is CSARGGDPKGRYNEQFF. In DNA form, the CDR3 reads TGCAGTGCTAGAGGTGGGGACCCCAAAGGACGCTACAATGAGCAGTTCTTC.